This T cell receptor (delta chain) stems from a study of gammadelta T cells in human blood. TCRdb re-called the RT-PCR reads via CATT. The table shows approximately 930 delta-chain clones, with about two fifths occurring only once. The CDR3 covers 19 residues. Germline V CDR1 and CDR2: TSWWSYY, QGS. Of note for this clone: Mismatch with germline at one junction end may stem from a read error. This same CDR3 is encoded by further DNA sequences in the sample.

Sequencing was done on a sample of non-Vgamma9Vdelta2 gamma-delta T cells from infant blood. This receptor was identified in a human donor. The chain employs TRDV1 and TRDJ1; D is perhaps TRDD1 or TRDD3 (5 bases each). The CDR3 DNA is TGCGCTCTTGGGGAAATCCTTAACAGGGCGGGATCTACGGGCGATAAACTCATCTTT. It codes for CALGEILNRAGSTGDKLIF.